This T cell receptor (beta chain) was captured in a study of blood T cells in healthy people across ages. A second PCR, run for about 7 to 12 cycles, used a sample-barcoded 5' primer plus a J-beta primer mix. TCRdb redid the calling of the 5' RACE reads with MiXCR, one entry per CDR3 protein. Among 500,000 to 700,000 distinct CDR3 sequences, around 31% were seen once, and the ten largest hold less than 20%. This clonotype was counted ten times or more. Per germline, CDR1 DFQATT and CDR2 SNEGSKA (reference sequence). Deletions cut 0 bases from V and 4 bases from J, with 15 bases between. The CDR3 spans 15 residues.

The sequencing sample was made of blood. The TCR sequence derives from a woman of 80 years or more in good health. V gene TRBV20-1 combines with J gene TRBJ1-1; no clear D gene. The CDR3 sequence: CSARDETGSPTEAFF. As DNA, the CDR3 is TGCAGTGCTAGAGATGAGACGGGCTCACCCACTGAAGCTTTCTTT.